This TCR beta chain was profiled in a study of cytomegalovirus exposure and HLA in healthy donors. Whole-study results and caveats: Later genetic work tied a missense DCLRE1C variant to beta-chain V and J trimming. Reports showed the classifier diagnosing cytomegalovirus status with high specificity and sensitivity.

It was with 60 Vbeta and 13 Jbeta primers that the PCR ran. Original handling: Per a later analysis, the number of unique TCR beta chains was some 75 million, of which about 11 million were shared. Libraries were prepared by immunoSEQ multiplex PCR; TCRdb keeps only in-frame clonotypes and omits some of them. V and J calls and clone size are as listed in that table; D and trimming were resolved from the DNA. Of 250,000 or so clones listed, about 93% were seen once; the top ten hold 1.5% to 2%. On this clone itself: The antigen is undetermined.

CDR3 size: 19 residues. This receptor was obtained from a girl aged 2 to 9 in good health and CMV-seronegative. The sample comprised PBMCs. The chain has TRBV21-1 and TRBJ1-1; no check of the table's D call, TRBD1, against the DNA was made. TRBV21-1 is reported as a pseudogene. CDR3 residues: CASSTPPTDRRKMNTEAFF. The CDR3 DNA sequence: TGTGCCAGCAGCACCCCCCCGACGGACAGGCGTAAGATGAACACTGAAGCTTTCTTT.